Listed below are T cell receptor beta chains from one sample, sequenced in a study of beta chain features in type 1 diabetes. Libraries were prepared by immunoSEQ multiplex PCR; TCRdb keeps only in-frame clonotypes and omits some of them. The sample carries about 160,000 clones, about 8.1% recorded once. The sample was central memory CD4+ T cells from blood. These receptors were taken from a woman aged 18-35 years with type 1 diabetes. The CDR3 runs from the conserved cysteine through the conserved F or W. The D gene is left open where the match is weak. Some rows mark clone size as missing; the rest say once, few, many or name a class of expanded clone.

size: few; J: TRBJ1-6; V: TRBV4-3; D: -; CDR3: CASSQDRRNSPLHF; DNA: TGCGCCAGCAGCCAAGATCGCAGGAATTCACCCCTCCACTTT
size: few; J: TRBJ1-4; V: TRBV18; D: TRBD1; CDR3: CASSPNRDSYEKLFF; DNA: TGTGCCAGCTCACCAAACCGGGACAGTTATGAAAAACTGTTTTTT
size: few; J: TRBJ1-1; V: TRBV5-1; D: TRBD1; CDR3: CASSFGGGTVNTEAFF; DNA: TGCGCCAGCAGCTTCGGTGGAGGGACAGTGAACACTGAAGCTTTCTTT
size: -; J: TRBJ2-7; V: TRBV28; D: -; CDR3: CASSDGGRQGSEQYF; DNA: TGTGCCAGCAGCGACGGGGGAAGACAGGGAAGCGAGCAGTACTTC
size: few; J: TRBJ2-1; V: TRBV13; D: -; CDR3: CASSGTPPYNEQFF; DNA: TGTGCCAGCAGCGGGACTCCGCCCTACAATGAGCAGTTCTTC
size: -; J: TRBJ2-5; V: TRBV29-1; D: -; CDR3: CSFRQAVRETQYF; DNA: TGCAGCTTCCGGCAGGCAGTCCGGGAGACCCAGTACTTC
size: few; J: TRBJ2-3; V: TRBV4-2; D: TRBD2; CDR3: CASSQGLAGTDTQYF; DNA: TGTGCCAGCAGCCAAGGACTAGCGGGCACAGATACGCAGTATTTT
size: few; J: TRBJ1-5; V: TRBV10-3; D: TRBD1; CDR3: CATWTGANSNQPQHF; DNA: TGTGCCACCTGGACAGGTGCGAATAGCAATCAGCCCCAGCATTTT
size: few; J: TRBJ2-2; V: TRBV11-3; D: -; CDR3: CASSLSHRATGELFF; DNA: TGTGCCAGCAGCTTGTCCCACAGGGCTACCGGGGAGCTGTTTTTT
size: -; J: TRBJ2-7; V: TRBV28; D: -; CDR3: CASSLPGSYEQYF; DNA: TGTGCCAGCAGTTTACCAGGGTCGTACGAGCAGTACTTC
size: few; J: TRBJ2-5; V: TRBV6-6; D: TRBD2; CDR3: CASRIAGGETQYF; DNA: TGTGCCAGCAGAATAGCGGGAGGTGAGACCCAGTACTTC
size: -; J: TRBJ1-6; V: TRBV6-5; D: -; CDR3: CASKPAGGSPLHF; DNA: TGTGCCAGCAAACCCGCGGGCGGTTCACCCCTCCACTTT
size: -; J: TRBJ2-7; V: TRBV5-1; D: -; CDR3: CASSLDPSSYEQYF; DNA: TGCGCCAGCAGCTTGGATCCGAGCTCCTACGAGCAGTACTTC
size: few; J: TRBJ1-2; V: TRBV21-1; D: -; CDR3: CASSKFPRDVAYGYTF; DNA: TGTGCCAGCAGCAAATTCCCCAGGGATGTGGCCTATGGCTACACCTTC
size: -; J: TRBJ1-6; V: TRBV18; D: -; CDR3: CASSPSRQNNSPLHF; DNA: TGTGCCAGCTCACCAAGTAGACAGAATAATTCACCCCTCCACTTT
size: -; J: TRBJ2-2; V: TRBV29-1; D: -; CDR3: CSVGSGVGTGELFF; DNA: TGCAGCGTTGGGTCGGGAGTCGGCACCGGGGAGCTGTTTTTT
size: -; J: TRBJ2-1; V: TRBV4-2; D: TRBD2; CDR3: CASVRTSGSNEQFF; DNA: TGTGCCAGCGTTCGGACTAGCGGGAGCAATGAGCAGTTCTTC
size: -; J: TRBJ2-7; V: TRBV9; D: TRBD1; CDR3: CASSAGQGAGEQYF; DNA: TGTGCCAGCAGCGCCGGACAGGGGGCAGGGGAGCAGTACTTC
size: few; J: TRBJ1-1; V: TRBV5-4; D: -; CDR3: CASSLVQGRTEAFF; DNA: TGTGCCAGCAGCTTGGTCCAGGGAAGGACTGAAGCTTTCTTT
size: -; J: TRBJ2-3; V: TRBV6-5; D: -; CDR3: CASKEGRLDTQYF; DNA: TGTGCCAGCAAGGAGGGGCGCTTAGATACGCAGTATTTT
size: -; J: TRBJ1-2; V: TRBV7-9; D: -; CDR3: CATVPRGYGYTF; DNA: TGTGCCACCGTACCAAGGGGCTATGGCTACACCTTC
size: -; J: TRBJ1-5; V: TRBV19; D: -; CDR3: CASSILGWGGNQPQHF; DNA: TGTGCCAGTAGTATACTAGGGTGGGGGGGCAATCAGCCCCAGCATTTT
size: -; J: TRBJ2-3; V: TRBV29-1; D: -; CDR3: CSVGWGDSTDTQYF; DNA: TGCAGCGTTGGGTGGGGGGATAGCACAGATACGCAGTATTTT
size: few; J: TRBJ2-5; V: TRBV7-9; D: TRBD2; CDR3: CASSPSSGRAETQYF; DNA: TGTGCCAGCAGCCCCTCTAGCGGGAGAGCGGAGACCCAGTACTTC
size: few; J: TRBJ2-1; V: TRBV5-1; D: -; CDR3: CASSLGRTDNEQFF; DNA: TGCGCCAGCAGCTTGGGACGGACAGACAATGAGCAGTTCTTC
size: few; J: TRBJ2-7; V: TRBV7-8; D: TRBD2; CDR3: CASSSQAGTIYEQYF; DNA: TGTGCCAGCAGCTCGCAAGCCGGGACTATCTACGAGCAGTACTTC
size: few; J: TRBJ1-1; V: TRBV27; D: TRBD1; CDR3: CASSYRGRVDTEAFF; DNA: TGTGCCAGCAGTTACAGGGGGCGGGTGGACACTGAAGCTTTCTTT
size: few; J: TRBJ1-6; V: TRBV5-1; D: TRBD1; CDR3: CASSPRTGEGSPLHF; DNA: TGCGCCAGCAGCCCTCGGACAGGGGAAGGGTCACCCCTCCACTTT
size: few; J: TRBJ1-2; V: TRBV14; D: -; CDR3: CASSQEGGRGARSGYTF; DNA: TGTGCCAGCAGCCAAGAAGGGGGACGGGGGGCGCGTAGTGGCTACACCTTC
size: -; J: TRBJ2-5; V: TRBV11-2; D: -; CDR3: CASSWGRRETQYF; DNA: TGTGCCAGCAGCTGGGGGAGGAGGGAGACCCAGTACTTC
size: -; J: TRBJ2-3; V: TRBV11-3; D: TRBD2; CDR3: CASSFSTSVGDTQYF; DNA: TGTGCCAGCAGCTTTTCGACTAGCGTGGGAGATACGCAGTATTTT